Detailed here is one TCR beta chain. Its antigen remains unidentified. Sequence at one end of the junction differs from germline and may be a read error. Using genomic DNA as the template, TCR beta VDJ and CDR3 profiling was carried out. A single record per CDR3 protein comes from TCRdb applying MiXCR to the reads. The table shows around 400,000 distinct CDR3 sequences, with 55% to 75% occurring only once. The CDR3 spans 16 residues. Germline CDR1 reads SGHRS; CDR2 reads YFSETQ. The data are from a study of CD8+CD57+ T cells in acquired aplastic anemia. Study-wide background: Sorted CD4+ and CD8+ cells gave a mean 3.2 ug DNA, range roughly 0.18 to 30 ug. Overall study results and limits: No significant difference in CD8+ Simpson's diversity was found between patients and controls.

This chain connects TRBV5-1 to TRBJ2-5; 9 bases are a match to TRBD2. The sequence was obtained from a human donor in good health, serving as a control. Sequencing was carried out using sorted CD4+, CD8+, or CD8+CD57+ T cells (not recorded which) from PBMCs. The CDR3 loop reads CASSFAAGGDQETQYF. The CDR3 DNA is TGTGCCAGCAGCTTCGCGGCGGGGGGGGACCAAGAGACCCAGTACTTC.